Sequencing of this TCR beta chain was carried out in a study of response to subunit inactivated influenza vaccine. The CDR3 extends over 15 amino acids. Trimming removed 3 bases at V and 2 bases at J, with 14 bases between. Points from the study as a whole: That few new T cells are recruited by each seasonal influenza vaccination was the authors' suggestion.

A note on this clonotype: Its antigen is currently unknown.

TCRdb re-called the RT-PCR reads with MiXCR, one entry per CDR3 protein. Among 540,000 or so distinct CDR3 sequences, over 10% were seen once, and the ten largest hold about 12%. This TCR was sampled from a man aged 50 or older who received an inactivated influenza vaccine. The gene calls are TRBV12-3 or TRBV12-4 and TRBJ2-7, with D unclear. The sequences come from PBMCs from blood, collected 45 days after vaccination. This CDR3 reads CASSFESAPTYEQYF. In DNA form, the CDR3 reads TGTGCCAGCAGTTTTGAATCGGCCCCCACCTACGAGCAGTACTTC.